This T cell receptor beta chain originates from a study of T cells in localized non-small cell lung cancer. Whole-study results and caveats: Compared with tumor, uninvolved adjacent lung displayed greater T cell clonality, ranking highest overall. A raised T cell density in blood coincided with lengthier overall survival. Adjacent lung held a median 57 of the top 100 tumor clones.

Per the germline V gene, CDR1 is LNHDA and CDR2 is SQIVND (reference sequence). The germline V and J ends were trimmed by 5 bases and 1 base, with 10 bases remaining between them. This CDR3 has 14 residues. A note on this clone: Its matching antigen is unknown.

Repertoires were generated with immunoSEQ multiplex PCR, while TCRdb's copy carries only in-frame clones and drops some. The sample yields approximately 3,000 clones, around 33% seen once. The clonotype comes from a male donor at least 60 years old with stage I squamous cell lung carcinoma. The chain recombines TRBV19 with TRBJ2-3, with D perhaps TRBD2 (6 bases). The specimen comprised normal lung tissue next to the tumor, sampled before any cancer treatment. The CDR3 DNA sequence: TGTGCCAGTAGTTCCCGCGGGGGCACAGATACGCAGTATTTT. Translating gives CASSSRGGTDTQYF. The whole variable domain, remainder taken from reference TRBV19 and TRBJ2-3, is DGGITQSPKYLFRKEGQNVTLSCEQNLNHDAMYWYRQDPGQGLRLIYYSQIVNDFQKGDIAEGYSVSREKKESFPLTVTSAQKNPTAFYLCASSSRGGTDTQYFGPGTRLTVL.